Presented here are 5 T cell receptor beta chains from one specimen sequenced in a study of T cell responses to AZD1222 COVID-19 vaccine. Data came from immunoSEQ multiplex PCR; TCRdb stores just in-frame clones and leaves some out. Counted here are about 150,000 clones, roughly 90% occurring once; the ten biggest clones make up over 1.5%. This specimen consisted of peripheral blood, obtained on day 0 of AZD1222 vaccination. The source is an adult in good health.

The chain combines TRBV11-3 with TRBJ2-1; TRBD1 is a possible D gene (6 bases). The germline V gene has CDR1 SGHNT and CDR2 YENEEA. V was pared by 3 bases and J by 0 bases, with 12 bases between. This CDR3 region has 16 residues. The CDR3 is CASSFGQGSSYNEQFF. The CDR3 region has the DNA TGTGCCAGCAGCTTCGGTCAGGGGAGCTCCTACAATGAGCAGTTCTTC.

The gene calls are TRBV6-2 or TRBV6-3 and TRBJ1-3; no clear D gene. CDR1 and CDR2 from the germline V gene are MNHEY and SVGEGT. CDR3 length equals 15 residues. The germline V and J ends were trimmed by 0 bases and 0 bases, with 6 bases remaining between them. The CDR3 coding sequence is TGTGCCAGCAGTTACTCTTCGGCCTCTGGAAACACCATATATTTT. Amino acids: CASSYSSASGNTIYF.

V usage is TRBV7-9 and J usage is TRBJ1-2; D is uncertain. The V gene lost 1 base and the J gene lost 0 bases, with 15 bases spanning the gap. CDR1 and CDR2 from the germline V gene are SEHNR and FQNEAQ (reference sequence). The CDR3 totals 17 residues. CDR3 coding DNA: TGTGCCAGCAGCTTAGTCCGTGTGCGAGCAGCTAACTATGGCTACACCTTC. The encoded protein is CASSLVRVRAANYGYTF.

The chain joins TRBV15 to TRBJ2-6; D possibly corresponds to TRBD1 (6 bases). The germline V gene has CDR1 LNHNV and CDR2 YYDKDF (reference sequence). Trimming took 6 bases from V and 0 from J, leaving 9 bases between them. This CDR3 comprises 15 residues. The CDR3 here is CATRTDSSGANVLTF. CDR3 DNA sequence: TGTGCCACCAGAACGGACAGCTCTGGGGCCAACGTCCTGACTTTC.

The rearrangement joins TRBV5-4 to TRBJ1-2; 11 bases fit TRBD1. CDR3 length equals 13 residues. The trim removed 4 bases at V and 6 bases at J, leaving 2 bases unmatched. Germline values: CDR1 SGHNT, CDR2 YYREEE (reference sequence). The CDR3: CASSRTGGDGYTF. The CDR3 coding sequence is TGTGCCAGCAGCCGGACAGGGGGCGATGGCTACACCTTC.